This T cell receptor beta chain was recovered during a study of blood T cell repertoires in COVID-19. Whole-study context: Acute-phase and convalescent COVID-19 samples originated in the United States, Italy and Spain. Sample material is recorded as cDNA or gDNA derived from T cells, B-cell-depleted T cells, or PBMCs.

Original processing notes: Using reference gene primer amplification, nucleated cell counts were estimated. Libraries were prepared by immunoSEQ multiplex PCR; TCRdb keeps only in-frame clonotypes and omits some of them. The D gene and trimming were derived from the DNA, and the V and J assignments and clone size from that table. There are around 430,000 clones in the sample; approximately 88% occur only once, and roughly 12% lies in the top ten. Seattle's cohort entered during active infection and was followed longitudinally. V shed 4 bases, J shed 8 bases, and the junction held 8 bases outside the gene matches. The CDR3 contains 13 residues. The V gene's germline CDR1 is LGHDT and CDR2 YNNKEL (reference sequence).

The specimen was peripheral blood. The TCR originated in a woman between 45 and 65 years old with COVID-19, enrolled during active disease. The rearrangement links TRBV3-1 (or the pseudogene TRBV3-2) to TRBJ2-7, with 7 bases that match TRBD1. CDR3 amino acids: CASSPLRGGKQYF. CDR3 nucleotide sequence: TGTGCCAGCAGCCCGCTCAGAGGGGGCAAGCAGTACTTC.